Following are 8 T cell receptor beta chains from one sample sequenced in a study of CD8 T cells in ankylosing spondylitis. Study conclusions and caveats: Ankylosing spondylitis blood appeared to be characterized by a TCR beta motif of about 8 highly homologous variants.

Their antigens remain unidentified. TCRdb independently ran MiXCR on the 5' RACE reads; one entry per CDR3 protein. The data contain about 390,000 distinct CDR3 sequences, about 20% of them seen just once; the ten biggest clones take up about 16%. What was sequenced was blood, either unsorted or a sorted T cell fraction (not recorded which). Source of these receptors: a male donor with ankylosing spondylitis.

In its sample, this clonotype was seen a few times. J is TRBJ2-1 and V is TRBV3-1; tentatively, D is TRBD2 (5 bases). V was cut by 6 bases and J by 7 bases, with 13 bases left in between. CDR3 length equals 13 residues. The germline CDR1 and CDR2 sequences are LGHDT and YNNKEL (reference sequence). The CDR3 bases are TGTGCCAGCAGGGTGGGTAGCGAGAATGAGCAGTTCTTC. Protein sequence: CASRVGSENEQFF.

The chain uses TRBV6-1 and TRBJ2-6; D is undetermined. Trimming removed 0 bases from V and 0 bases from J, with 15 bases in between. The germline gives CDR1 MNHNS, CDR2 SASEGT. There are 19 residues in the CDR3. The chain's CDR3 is CASSEAHSGLSSGANVLTF. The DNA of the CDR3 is TGTGCCAGCAGTGAAGCACATTCGGGCCTGTCCTCTGGGGCCAACGTCCTGACTTTC.

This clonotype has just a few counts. CDR3 in amino acids: CASSVGGQETQYF. The CDR3, as DNA: TGTGCCAGCAGTGTTGGCGGTCAAGAGACCCAGTACTTC. The rearrangement uses TRBV9 and TRBJ2-5; D unclear. V shed 5 bases and J shed 2 bases, with 10 bases lying between them. CDR3 length: 13 residues. Germline values: CDR1 SGDLS, CDR2 YYNGEE.

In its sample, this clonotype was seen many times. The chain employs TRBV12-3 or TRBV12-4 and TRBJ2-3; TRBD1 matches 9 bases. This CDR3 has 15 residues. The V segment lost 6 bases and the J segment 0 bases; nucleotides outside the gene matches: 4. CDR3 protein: CASSKQGASTDTQYF. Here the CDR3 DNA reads TGTGCCAGCAGCAAACAGGGGGCTAGCACAGATACGCAGTATTTT.

The CDR3 DNA reads TGTGCCAGCAGAAAACAGGGTAGCTACGAGCAGTACTTC. Residues: CASRKQGSYEQYF. V gene TRBV28 combines with J gene TRBJ2-7; D might be TRBD1 (6 bases). This CDR3 has 13 amino acids. V was trimmed by 6 bases and J by 3 bases, leaving 12 bases between them. Germline V gene lookup returns CDR1 MDHEN and CDR2 SYDVKM.

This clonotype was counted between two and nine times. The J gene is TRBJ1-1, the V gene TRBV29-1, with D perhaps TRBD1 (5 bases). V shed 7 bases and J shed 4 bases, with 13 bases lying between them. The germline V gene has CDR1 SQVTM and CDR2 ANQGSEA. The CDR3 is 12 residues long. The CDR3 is CSGEWGVTEAFF. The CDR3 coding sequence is TGCAGCGGGGAGTGGGGGGTCACTGAAGCTTTCTTT.

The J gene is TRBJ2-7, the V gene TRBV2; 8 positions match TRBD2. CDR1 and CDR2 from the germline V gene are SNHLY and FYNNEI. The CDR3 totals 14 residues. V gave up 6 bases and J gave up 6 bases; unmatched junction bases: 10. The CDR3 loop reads CASRGTRGNGEQYF. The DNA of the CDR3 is TGTGCCAGCAGGGGGACTAGGGGGAATGGCGAGCAGTACTTC.

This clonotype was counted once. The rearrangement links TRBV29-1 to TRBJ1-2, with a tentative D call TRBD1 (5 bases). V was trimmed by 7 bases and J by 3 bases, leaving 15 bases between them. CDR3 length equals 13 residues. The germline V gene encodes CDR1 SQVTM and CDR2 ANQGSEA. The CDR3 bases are TGCAGCGCCAGCAGGGTGGAGGACTATGGCTACACCTTC. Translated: CSASRVEDYGYTF.